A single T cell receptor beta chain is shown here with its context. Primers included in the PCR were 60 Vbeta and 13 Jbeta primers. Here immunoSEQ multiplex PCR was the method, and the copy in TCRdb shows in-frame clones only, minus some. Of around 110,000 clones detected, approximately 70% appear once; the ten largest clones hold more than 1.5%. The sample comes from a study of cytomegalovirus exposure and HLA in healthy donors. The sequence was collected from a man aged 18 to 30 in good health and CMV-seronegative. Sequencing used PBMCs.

The CDR3 loop reads CASSIGEGSETQYF. The CDR3 DNA reads TGTGCCAGCAGTATCGGGGAGGGTTCAGAGACCCAGTACTTC. The V call is TRBV11-2, the J call TRBJ2-5; 7 bases fit TRBD2. The trim removed 6 bases at V and 4 bases at J, leaving 8 bases unmatched. The CDR3 is 14 amino acids. The germline gives CDR1 SGHAT, CDR2 FQNNGV.